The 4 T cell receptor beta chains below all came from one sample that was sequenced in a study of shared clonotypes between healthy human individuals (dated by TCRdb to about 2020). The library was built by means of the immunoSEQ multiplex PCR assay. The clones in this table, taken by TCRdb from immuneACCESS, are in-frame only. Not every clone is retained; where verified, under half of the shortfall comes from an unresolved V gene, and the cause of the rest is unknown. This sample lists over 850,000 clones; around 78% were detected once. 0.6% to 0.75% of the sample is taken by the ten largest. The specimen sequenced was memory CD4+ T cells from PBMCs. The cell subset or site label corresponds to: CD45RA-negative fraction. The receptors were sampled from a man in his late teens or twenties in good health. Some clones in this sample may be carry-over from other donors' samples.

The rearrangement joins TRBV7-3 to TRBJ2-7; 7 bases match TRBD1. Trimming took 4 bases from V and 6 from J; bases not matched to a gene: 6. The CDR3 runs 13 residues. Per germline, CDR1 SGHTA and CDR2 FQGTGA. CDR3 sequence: CASSSGGQAEQYF. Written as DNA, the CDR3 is TGTGCCAGCAGCTCGGGCGGACAGGCCGAGCAGTACTTC.

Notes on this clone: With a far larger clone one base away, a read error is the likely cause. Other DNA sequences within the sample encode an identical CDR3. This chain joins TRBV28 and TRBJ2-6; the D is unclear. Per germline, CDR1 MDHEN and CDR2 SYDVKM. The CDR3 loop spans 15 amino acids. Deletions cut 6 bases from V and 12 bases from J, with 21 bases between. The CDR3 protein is CASSSSGRGRSVLTF. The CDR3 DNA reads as TGTGCCAGCAGCTCCTCCGGACGCGGTCGTAGCGTCCTGACTTTC.

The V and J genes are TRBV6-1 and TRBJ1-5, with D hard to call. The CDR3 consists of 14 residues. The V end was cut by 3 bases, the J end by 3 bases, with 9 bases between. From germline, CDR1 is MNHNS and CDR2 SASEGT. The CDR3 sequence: CASSDSQVNQPQHF. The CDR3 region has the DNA TGTGCCAGCAGTGATAGCCAGGTCAATCAGCCCCAGCATTTT.

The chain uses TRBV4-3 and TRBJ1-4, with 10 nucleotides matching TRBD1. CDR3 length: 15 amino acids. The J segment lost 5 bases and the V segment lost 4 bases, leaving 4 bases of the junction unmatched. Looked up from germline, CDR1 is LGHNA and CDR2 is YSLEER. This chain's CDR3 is CASSPRTGGNEKLFF. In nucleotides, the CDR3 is TGCGCCAGCAGCCCCCGGACAGGGGGGAATGAAAAACTGTTTTTT.